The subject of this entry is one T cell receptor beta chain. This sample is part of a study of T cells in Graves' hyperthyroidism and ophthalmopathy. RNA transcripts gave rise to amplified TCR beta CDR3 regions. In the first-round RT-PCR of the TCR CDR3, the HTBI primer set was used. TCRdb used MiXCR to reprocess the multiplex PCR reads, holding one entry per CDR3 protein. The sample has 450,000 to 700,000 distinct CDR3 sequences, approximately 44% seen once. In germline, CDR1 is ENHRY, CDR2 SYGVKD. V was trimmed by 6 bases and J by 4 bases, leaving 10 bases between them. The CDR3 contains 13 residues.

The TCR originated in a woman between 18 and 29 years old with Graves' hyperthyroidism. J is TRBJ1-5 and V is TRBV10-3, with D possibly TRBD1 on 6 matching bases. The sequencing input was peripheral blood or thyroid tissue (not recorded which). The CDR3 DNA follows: TGTGCCATCAGAGACGGACAGAATCAGCCCCAGCATTTT. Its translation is CAIRDGQNQPQHF.